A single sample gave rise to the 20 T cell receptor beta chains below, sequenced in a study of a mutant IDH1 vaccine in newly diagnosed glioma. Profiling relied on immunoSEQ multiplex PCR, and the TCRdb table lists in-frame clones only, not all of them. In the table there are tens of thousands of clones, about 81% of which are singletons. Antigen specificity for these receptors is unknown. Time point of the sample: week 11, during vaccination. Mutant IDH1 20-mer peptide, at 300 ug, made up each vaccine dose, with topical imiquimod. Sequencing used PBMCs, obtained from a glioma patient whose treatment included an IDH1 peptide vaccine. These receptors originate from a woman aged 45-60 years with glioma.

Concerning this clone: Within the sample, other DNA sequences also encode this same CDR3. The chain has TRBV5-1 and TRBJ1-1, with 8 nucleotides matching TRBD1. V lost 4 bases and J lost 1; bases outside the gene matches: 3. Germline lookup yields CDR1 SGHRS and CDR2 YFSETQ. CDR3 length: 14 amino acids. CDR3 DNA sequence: TGCGCCAGCAGCCCTGGGACAGGGAACACTGAAGCTTTCTTT. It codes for CASSPGTGNTEAFF.

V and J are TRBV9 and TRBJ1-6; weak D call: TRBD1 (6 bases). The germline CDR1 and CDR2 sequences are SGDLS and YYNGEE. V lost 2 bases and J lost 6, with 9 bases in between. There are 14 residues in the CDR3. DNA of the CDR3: TGTGCCAGCAGCGTGGGGGGCGGTAATTCACCCCTCCACTTT. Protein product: CASSVGGGNSPLHF.

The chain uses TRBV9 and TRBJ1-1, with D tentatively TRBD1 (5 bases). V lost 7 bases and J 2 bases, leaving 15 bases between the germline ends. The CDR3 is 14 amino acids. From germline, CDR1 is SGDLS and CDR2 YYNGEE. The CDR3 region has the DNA TGTGCCAGCGGGCTCCGGGACTTAAACACTGAAGCTTTCTTT. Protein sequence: CASGLRDLNTEAFF.

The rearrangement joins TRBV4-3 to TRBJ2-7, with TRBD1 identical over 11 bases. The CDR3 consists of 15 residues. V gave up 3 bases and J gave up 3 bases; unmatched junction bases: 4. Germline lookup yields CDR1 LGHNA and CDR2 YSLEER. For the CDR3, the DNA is TGCGCCAGCAGCCAGCCGGACAGGGGGCTCTACGAGCAGTACTTC. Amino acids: CASSQPDRGLYEQYF.

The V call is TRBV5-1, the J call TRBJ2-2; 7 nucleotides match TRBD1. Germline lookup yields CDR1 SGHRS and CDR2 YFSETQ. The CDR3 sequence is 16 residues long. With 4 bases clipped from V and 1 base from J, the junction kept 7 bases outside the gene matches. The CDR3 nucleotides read TGCGCCAGCAGCCGACAGGGTCTGCTGAACACCGGGGAGCTGTTTTTT. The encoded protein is CASSRQGLLNTGELFF.

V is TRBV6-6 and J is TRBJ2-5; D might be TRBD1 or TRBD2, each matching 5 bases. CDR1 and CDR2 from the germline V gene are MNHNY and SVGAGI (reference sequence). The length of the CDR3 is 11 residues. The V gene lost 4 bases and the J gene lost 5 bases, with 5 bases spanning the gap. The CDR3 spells CASSWGETQYF. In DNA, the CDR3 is TGTGCCAGCAGTTGGGGGGAGACCCAGTACTTC.

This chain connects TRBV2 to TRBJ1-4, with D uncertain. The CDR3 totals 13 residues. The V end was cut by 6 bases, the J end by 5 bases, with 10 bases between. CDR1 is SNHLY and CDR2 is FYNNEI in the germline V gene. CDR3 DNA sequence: TGTGCCAGCAGCGCTACCATGAATGAAAAACTGTTTTTT. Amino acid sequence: CASSATMNEKLFF.

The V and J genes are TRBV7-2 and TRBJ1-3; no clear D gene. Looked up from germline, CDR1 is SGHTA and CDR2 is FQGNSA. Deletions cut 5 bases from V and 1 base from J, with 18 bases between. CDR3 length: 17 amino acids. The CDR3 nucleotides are TGTGCCAGCAGCCTTGTGGAGTGGGAGTTTTCTGGAAACACCATATATTTT. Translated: CASSLVEWEFSGNTIYF.

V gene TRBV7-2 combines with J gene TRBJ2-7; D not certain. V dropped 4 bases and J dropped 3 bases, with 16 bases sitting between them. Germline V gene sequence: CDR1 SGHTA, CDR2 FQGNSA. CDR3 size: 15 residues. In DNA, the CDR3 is TGTGCCAGCAGCTCCCCCGACGGTGGATTCTACGAGCAGTACTTC. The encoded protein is CASSSPDGGFYEQYF.

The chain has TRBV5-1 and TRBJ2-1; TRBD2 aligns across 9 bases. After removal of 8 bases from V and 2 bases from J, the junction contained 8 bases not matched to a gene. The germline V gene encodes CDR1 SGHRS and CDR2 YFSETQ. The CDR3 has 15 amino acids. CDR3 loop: CASQAGGDTYNEQFF. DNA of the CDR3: TGCGCCAGTCAAGCGGGGGGCGACACCTACAATGAGCAGTTCTTC.

CDR3 loop: CASRGQGAGLVALHF. In DNA, the CDR3 is TGTGCCAGTAGGGGACAGGGGGCCGGCCTGGTGGCCCTCCACTTT. This sequence joins TRBV27 and TRBJ1-6; 12 bases line up with TRBD1. V gave up 9 bases and J gave up 14 bases; unmatched junction bases: 14. CDR1 MNHEY and CDR2 SMNVEV come from the germline V gene (reference sequence). The CDR3 runs to 15 residues.

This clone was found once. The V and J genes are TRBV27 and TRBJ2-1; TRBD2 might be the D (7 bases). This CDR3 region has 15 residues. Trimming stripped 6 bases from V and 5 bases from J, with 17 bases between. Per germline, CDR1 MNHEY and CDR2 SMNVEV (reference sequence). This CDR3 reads CASRRAGADNNEQFF. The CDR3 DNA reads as TGTGCCAGCAGACGGGCGGGGGCAGACAACAATGAGCAGTTCTTC.

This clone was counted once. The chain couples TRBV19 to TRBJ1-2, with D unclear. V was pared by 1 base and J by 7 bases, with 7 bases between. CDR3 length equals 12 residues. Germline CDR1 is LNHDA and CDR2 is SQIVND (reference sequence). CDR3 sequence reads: CASSIVGFGYTF. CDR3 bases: TGTGCCAGTAGTATAGTCGGGTTTGGCTACACCTTC.

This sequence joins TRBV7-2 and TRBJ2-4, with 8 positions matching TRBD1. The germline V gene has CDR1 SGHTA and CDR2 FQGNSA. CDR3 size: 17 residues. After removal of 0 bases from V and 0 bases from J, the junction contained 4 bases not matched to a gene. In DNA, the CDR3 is TGTGCCAGCAGCTTAGCCAACAGGGGGTTAGCCAAAAACATTCAGTACTTC. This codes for CASSLANRGLAKNIQYF.

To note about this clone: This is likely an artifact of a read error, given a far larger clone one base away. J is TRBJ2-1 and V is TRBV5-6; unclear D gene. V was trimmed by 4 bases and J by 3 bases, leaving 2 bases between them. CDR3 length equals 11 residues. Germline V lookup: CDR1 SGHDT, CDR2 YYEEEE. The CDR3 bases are TGTGCCAGCAGCGTCTACAATGAGCAGTTCTTC. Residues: CASSVYNEQFF.

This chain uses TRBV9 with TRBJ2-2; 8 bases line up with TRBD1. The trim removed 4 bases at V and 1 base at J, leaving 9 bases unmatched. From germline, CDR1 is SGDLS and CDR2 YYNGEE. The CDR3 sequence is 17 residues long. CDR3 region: CASSPTPGQENTGELFF. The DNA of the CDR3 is TGTGCCAGCAGCCCCACCCCGGGACAGGAGAACACCGGGGAGCTGTTTTTT.

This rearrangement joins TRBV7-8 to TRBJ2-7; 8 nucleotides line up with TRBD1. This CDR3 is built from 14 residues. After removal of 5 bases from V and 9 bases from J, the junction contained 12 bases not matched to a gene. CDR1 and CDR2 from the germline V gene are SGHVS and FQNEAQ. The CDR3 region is CASSPGQVKNVQYF. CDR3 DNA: TGTGCCAGCAGCCCGGGACAGGTTAAGAATGTGCAGTACTTC.

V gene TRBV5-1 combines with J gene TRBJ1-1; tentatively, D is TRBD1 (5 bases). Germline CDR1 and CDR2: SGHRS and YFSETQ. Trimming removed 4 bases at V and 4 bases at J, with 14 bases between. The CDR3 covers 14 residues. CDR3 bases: TGCGCCAGCAGCGGAAGGGGACCTGGCACTGAAGCTTTCTTT. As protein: CASSGRGPGTEAFF.

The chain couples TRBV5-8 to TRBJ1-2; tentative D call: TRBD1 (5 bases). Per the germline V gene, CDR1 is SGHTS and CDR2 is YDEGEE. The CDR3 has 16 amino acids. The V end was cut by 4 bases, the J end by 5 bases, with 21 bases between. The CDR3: CASSPTSGTPAYGYTF. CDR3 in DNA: TGTGCCAGCAGCCCTACCTCCGGGACCCCGGCATATGGCTACACCTTC.

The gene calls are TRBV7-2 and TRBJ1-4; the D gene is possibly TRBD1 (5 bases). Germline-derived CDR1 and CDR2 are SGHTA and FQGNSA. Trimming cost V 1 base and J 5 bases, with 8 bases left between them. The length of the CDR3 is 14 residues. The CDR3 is CASSLGKGNEKLFF. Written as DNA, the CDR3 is TGTGCCAGCAGCTTAGGGAAGGGGAATGAAAAACTGTTTTTT.